The 29 T cell receptor beta chains given below trace back to one sample, sequenced in a study of follicular helper T cells after annual influenza vaccination (dated by TCRdb to about 2017). The time point label for this specimen denotes: 2014-2015 season, 7 days after vaccination. Library generation was performed with the immunoSEQ multiplex PCR assay. TCRdb retrieved this table from immuneACCESS and kept in-frame rearrangements only. Not all clones are present; in checked studies, unresolved V genes account for under half, and no reason is known for the remainder. In this sample the table shows about 16,000 clones, 65% to 85% of which occur a single time. The top ten hold roughly 1.3% of the sample. The sample here was CXCR5+ CD38- circulating T follicular helper cells from blood, taken 7 days after influenza vaccination. The sample's cell subset or site label, decoded: circulating Tfh, non-naive CD4+CXCR5+PD-1+ (ICOS+CD38+ or ICOS-CD38-). Source of these receptors: an adult who received the influenza vaccine.

This chain uses TRBV7-6 with TRBJ1-3, with TRBD1 identical over 7 bases. Trimming cost V 5 bases and J 0 bases; bases outside gene matches: 7. From germline, CDR1 is SGHVS and CDR2 FNYEAQ. This CDR3 contains 16 residues. The CDR3 sequence is CASSPQGVLSGNTIYF. CDR3 DNA sequence: TGTGCCAGCAGCCCCCAGGGGGTTCTCTCTGGAAACACCATATATTTT.

This chain joins TRBV30 and TRBJ1-2; the match to TRBD1 covers 8 bases. Germline V lookup: CDR1 GTSNPN, CDR2 SVGIG (reference sequence). This CDR3 contains 12 residues. V was pared by 5 bases and J by 8 bases, with 7 bases of the junction left unmatched. The CDR3 here is CAWGDRGIGYTF. CDR3 coding DNA: TGTGCCTGGGGTGACAGGGGCATCGGCTACACCTTC.

The V and J genes are TRBV6-4 and TRBJ1-4, with unresolved D. The CDR3 has 13 amino acids. Trimming took 6 bases from V and 7 from J, leaving 12 bases between them. In germline, CDR1 is MRHNA, CDR2 SNTAGT. The CDR3 loop reads CASSSREGEKLFF. The CDR3 coding sequence is TGTGCCAGCAGCAGTAGGGAGGGTGAAAAACTGTTTTTT.

There are a few counts of this clone. The J gene is TRBJ1-5, the V gene TRBV19; 7 bases fit TRBD1. There are 17 residues in the CDR3. Germline V gene lookup returns CDR1 LNHDA and CDR2 SQIVND (reference sequence). The ends lost 7 bases at V and 4 bases at J; junction bases unmatched: 16. CDR3 loop: CASKGGLRGLSNQPQHF. The DNA of the CDR3 is TGTGCCAGTAAGGGGGGATTGAGGGGGCTAAGTAATCAGCCCCAGCATTTT.

This clone has just a few counts. The rearrangement joins TRBV4-1 to TRBJ2-1; 8 bases fit TRBD2. Germline-derived CDR1 and CDR2 are MGHRA and YSYEKL. The CDR3 has 16 amino acids. Trimming cost V 0 bases and J 10 bases; bases outside gene matches: 11. Written as DNA, the CDR3 is TGCGCCAGCAGCCAAGAAACGGGGGGGGCTCGGGCCGAGCAGTTCTTC. Translation: CASSQETGGARAEQFF.

The rearrangement joins TRBV6-5 to TRBJ2-5, with a possible D match to TRBD2 (5 bases). The DNA end is a closer match to TRBJ2-7, so the J assignment may be wrong. In germline, CDR1 is MNHEY, CDR2 SVGAGI. CDR3 length equals 14 residues. The CDR3 is CASKKGLSSYEQYF. The CDR3 DNA is TGTGCCAGCAAAAAAGGACTCAGCTCCTACGAGCAGTACTTC.

The chain employs TRBV19 and TRBJ1-2; D not certain. V was pared by 3 bases and J by 1 base, with 9 bases between. The CDR3 totals 14 residues. The germline V gene encodes CDR1 LNHDA and CDR2 SQIVND (reference sequence). CDR3 residues: CASSISTGNYGYTF. The CDR3, as DNA: TGTGCCAGTAGTATCAGCACGGGTAACTATGGCTACACCTTC.

The chain has TRBV25-1 and TRBJ1-4, with D possibly matching TRBD1 (5 bases). The germline V gene has CDR1 MGHDK and CDR2 SYGVNS. CDR3 size: 15 residues. V was cut by 3 bases and J by 7 bases, with 15 bases left in between. The CDR3 region is CASSDSGSLGEKLFF. In DNA form, the CDR3 reads TGTGCCAGCAGTGATTCAGGGTCTCTCGGTGAAAAACTGTTTTTT.

J is TRBJ2-3 and V is TRBV29-1; 9 bases agree with TRBD2. The V gene end was trimmed by 7 bases and the J gene end by 6 bases; junction bases not matched to a gene: 11. CDR1 is SQVTM, CDR2 ANQGSEA, per germline. There are 14 residues in the CDR3. CDR3 nucleotide sequence: TGCAGCGCCGAGACTAGCGGAGGGGGGGATACGCAGTATTTT. Its protein is CSAETSGGGDTQYF.

The chain links TRBV5-1 to TRBJ2-3; D is perhaps TRBD2 (6 bases). The germline V gene has CDR1 SGHRS and CDR2 YFSETQ. The CDR3 has 14 residues. Trimming took 3 bases from V and 5 from J, leaving 13 bases between them. The CDR3 nucleotides read TGCGCCAGCAGCTCTGGACTAACTCAAGATACGCAGTATTTT. Translation: CASSSGLTQDTQYF.

The V and J genes are TRBV9 and TRBJ1-2, with D perhaps matching TRBD1 (5 bases). The CDR3 is made up of 15 amino acids. The germline V gene encodes CDR1 SGDLS and CDR2 YYNGEE. The ends were cut back, 3 bases at V and 0 bases at J, with 12 bases in the middle. The CDR3 DNA is TGTGCCAGCAGCGCCCGGGGGGGAACTAACTATGGCTACACCTTC. As protein: CASSARGGTNYGYTF.

The chain links TRBV6-5 to TRBJ2-7; TRBD2 matches 8 bases. Per the germline V gene, CDR1 is MNHEY and CDR2 is SVGAGI. Losses at the gene ends were 7 bases for V and 4 bases for J; bases not matched to a gene: 12. The length of the CDR3 is 15 residues. CDR3 coding DNA: TGTGCCAGCAACCCGGGGGGGGCGGGGCATTACGAGCAGTACTTC. Its translation is CASNPGGAGHYEQYF.

V is TRBV2 and J is TRBJ2-5; D gene unclear. Germline CDR1 and CDR2: SNHLY and FYNNEI. This CDR3 region has 14 residues. The V end lost 7 bases, the J end lost 1 base, and 13 bases lay between the germline ends. The chain's CDR3 is CASTVRLSQETQYF. The CDR3 bases are TGTGCCAGCACCGTGCGCTTAAGCCAAGAGACCCAGTACTTC.

This clone was picked up a small number of times. V and J are TRBV14 and TRBJ1-3; possible D gene TRBD1, 6 bases. The V gene lost 3 bases and the J gene lost 0 bases, with 12 bases spanning the gap. From germline, CDR1 is SGHDN and CDR2 FVKESK. The CDR3 sequence is 16 residues long. CDR3 sequence: CASSHLDRSSGNTIYF. The CDR3 nucleotides read TGTGCCAGCAGCCATTTGGACAGAAGCTCTGGAAACACCATATATTTT.

This chain links TRBV5-6 with TRBJ2-5, with 11 bases that match TRBD2. The end of the DNA aligns better with TRBJ2-7, so the J call may be wrong. Looked up from germline, CDR1 is SGHDT and CDR2 is YYEEEE. This CDR3 region has 14 residues. CDR3 sequence (DNA): TGTGCCAGCAGCTTGGTAGCGGGAGGGTACGAGCAGTACTTC. This codes for CASSLVAGGYEQYF.

This rearrangement joins TRBV5-1 to TRBJ1-5; no reliable D call. Germline V gene lookup returns CDR1 SGHRS and CDR2 YFSETQ. The ends were cut back, 3 bases at V and 7 bases at J, with 11 bases in the middle. The length of the CDR3 is 13 residues. The CDR3 sequence: CASSSHEGQPQHF. The CDR3 bases are TGCGCCAGCAGCTCACACGAGGGCCAGCCCCAGCATTTT.

This sequence joins TRBV5-4 and TRBJ1-4, with 8 bases aligning to TRBD1. After removal of 3 bases from V and 8 bases from J, the junction contained 18 bases not matched to a gene. This CDR3 region has 18 residues. Germline assignment: CDR1 SGHNT and CDR2 YYREEE (reference sequence). In nucleotides, the CDR3 is TGTGCCAGCAGCTCAGGGGGCGTAAGGGCTCTCTCGGGCGAAAAACTGTTTTTT. Translated, it gives CASSSGGVRALSGEKLFF.

The chain has TRBV6-1 and TRBJ1-6; tentative D call: TRBD1 (5 bases). Between the trimmed V and J ends, which lost 3 bases and 13 bases, there was a span of 16 bases. Germline V gives CDR1 MNHNS, CDR2 SASEGT. The CDR3 consists of 14 residues. CDR3 sequence (DNA): TGTGCCAGCAGTGATGGACAAGGCATTTCCCCCCTCCACTTT. Amino acid sequence: CASSDGQGISPLHF.

This clone was seen a handful of times. The chain uses TRBV5-1 and TRBJ2-1; 13 nucleotides align to TRBD2. The V segment lost 4 bases and the J segment 8 bases; nucleotides outside the gene matches: 9. The CDR3 is 16 amino acids. Germline-derived CDR1 and CDR2 are SGHRS and YFSETQ. The DNA for the CDR3 is TGCGCCAGCAGCCTTTCTGGGACTAGCGGGACCCATGAGCAGTTCTTC. This gives the protein CASSLSGTSGTHEQFF.

The CDR3 spells CASSLGGTVNSPLHF. The CDR3 DNA reads TGTGCCAGCAGCTTGGGTGGGACAGTCAATTCACCCCTCCACTTT. The chain is built from TRBV5-4 and TRBJ1-6; TRBD1 agrees at 7 bases. Germline lookup yields CDR1 SGHNT and CDR2 YYREEE (reference sequence). This CDR3 spans 15 amino acids. V gave up 0 bases and J gave up 7 bases; unmatched junction bases: 4.

As for this clone: One end of the junction fails to match germline, which may point to a read error. The chain links TRBV7-7 to TRBJ2-7; 9 nucleotides align to TRBD1. Per the germline V gene, CDR1 is SSHAT and CDR2 is FNYEAQ (reference sequence). This CDR3 is built from 17 residues. The CDR3 spells CASSRSQPGQGPGEQYF. The CDR3 DNA reads TGTGCTAGCAGCCGATCCCAACCGGGACAGGGCCCCGGCGAGCAGTACTTC.

The chain employs TRBV5-8 and TRBJ2-5, with D perhaps matching TRBD2 (6 bases). The assigned J gene may be wrong: the sequence end matches TRBJ2-7 better. The germline V gene has CDR1 SGHTS and CDR2 YDEGEE. The CDR3 spans 19 residues. CDR3 protein: CASSSYSSPGPRGIYEQYF. The CDR3 bases are TGTGCCAGCAGCTCGTACTCGAGTCCGGGCCCCCGGGGGATCTACGAGCAGTACTTC.

V and J are TRBV30 and TRBJ2-1; 8 bases match TRBD2. The CDR3 sequence is 15 residues long. After removal of 2 bases from V and 3 bases from J, the junction contained 6 bases not matched to a gene. Germline CDR1 GTSNPN, CDR2 SVGIG (reference sequence). The CDR3: CAWSRGGRNYNEQFF. CDR3 nucleotides: TGTGCCTGGAGTCGGGGGGGTCGAAACTACAATGAGCAGTTCTTC.

The V and J genes are TRBV6-5 and TRBJ2-7; 9 nucleotides agree with TRBD1. Looked up from germline, CDR1 is MNHEY and CDR2 is SVGAGI. The CDR3 is made up of 15 amino acids. V shed 5 bases and J 9 bases; nucleotides not matched to a gene: 14. Written as DNA, the CDR3 is TGTGCCAGCAGTATTCCGGGACAGGGAGAGCGCCGGCAGTACTTC. It specifies CASSIPGQGERRQYF.

The chain recombines TRBV10-2 with TRBJ2-3, with D perhaps TRBD2 (6 bases). Germline loops: CDR1 WSHSY, CDR2 SAAADI. The CDR3 has 17 amino acids. The germline V and J ends were trimmed by 5 bases and 0 bases, with 18 bases remaining between them. CDR3 DNA: TGCGCCAGCAGTCTGTATCGGGACGGGGGTAGCACAGATACGCAGTATTTT. This encodes CASSLYRDGGSTDTQYF.

The chain recombines TRBV2 with TRBJ2-5; 8 bases map to TRBD1. With 11 bases clipped from V and 4 bases from J, the junction kept 6 bases outside the gene matches. Germline V gives CDR1 SNHLY, CDR2 FYNNEI. This CDR3 spans 12 amino acids. CDR3 amino acids: CAGGQGRETQYF. Written as DNA, the CDR3 is TGTGCCGGAGGACAGGGCCGAGAGACCCAGTACTTC.

The chain employs TRBV27 and TRBJ1-1; D gene ambiguous. Per germline, CDR1 MNHEY and CDR2 SMNVEV (reference sequence). Between the trimmed V and J ends, which lost 4 bases and 2 bases, there was a span of 8 bases. There are 13 residues in the CDR3. This chain's CDR3 is CASSYQVNTEAFF. CDR3 DNA sequence: TGTGCCAGCAGTTATCAGGTCAACACTGAAGCTTTCTTT.

The CDR3 protein is CASSPIPGTGKDTQYF. CDR3 in DNA: TGTGCCAGCTCACCAATCCCCGGGACAGGGAAAGATACGCAGTATTTT. V gene TRBV18 combines with J gene TRBJ2-3, with 9 nucleotides matching TRBD1. Germline CDR1 is KGHSH and CDR2 is LQKENI. The CDR3 has 16 amino acids. With 2 bases clipped from V and 5 bases from J, the junction kept 8 bases outside the gene matches.

The chain carries TRBV5-1 and TRBJ1-2; 9 nucleotides align to TRBD1. This CDR3 is built from 15 residues. After removal of 6 bases from V and 8 bases from J, the junction contained 14 bases not matched to a gene. CDR1 and CDR2 from the germline V gene are SGHRS and YFSETQ. As DNA, the CDR3 is TGCGCCAGCAACCTGGGACAGGGTACAAAAGGGGGCTACACCTTC. It codes for CASNLGQGTKGGYTF.